These 14 T cell receptor beta chains originate from one sample sequenced in a study of T cell clones after liver transplantation. Here immunoSEQ multiplex PCR was the method, and the copy in TCRdb shows in-frame clones only, minus some. Here the sample spans roughly 15,000 clones, about nine tenths being singletons. This specimen was CD8+ T cells from blood, taken before liver transplant. All receptors derive from a human donor who received a liver transplant.

The chain couples TRBV27 to TRBJ1-2, with 10 bases aligning to TRBD1. Trimming took 6 bases from V and 4 from J; bases not matched to a gene: 2. Germline V gene sequence: CDR1 MNHEY, CDR2 SMNVEV (reference sequence). CDR3 size: 13 residues. CDR3 region: CASSWTGGYGYTF. The CDR3 DNA reads TGTGCCAGCAGCTGGACAGGGGGCTATGGCTACACCTTC.

This chain links TRBV5-4 with TRBJ2-5; 7 nucleotides match TRBD2. V lost 1 base and J lost 5; bases outside the gene matches: 8. There are 15 residues in the CDR3. In germline, CDR1 is SGHNT, CDR2 YYREEE (reference sequence). CDR3 sequence reads: CASSLSAGEWETQYF. CDR3 nucleotide sequence: TGTGCCAGCAGCTTGTCGGCGGGAGAATGGGAGACCCAGTACTTC.

The rearrangement uses TRBV27 and TRBJ2-2; the match to TRBD1 covers 7 bases. Germline V gene data show CDR1 as MNHEY and CDR2 as SMNVEV (reference sequence). Trimming took 6 bases from V and 0 from J; bases not matched to a gene: 1. The length of the CDR3 is 14 residues. DNA of the CDR3: TGTGCCAGCAGCGGGACAGCGAACACCGGGGAGCTGTTTTTT. It encodes CASSGTANTGELFF.

The chain couples TRBV4-1 to TRBJ2-3; the D gene is possibly TRBD1 (5 bases). CDR3 length: 12 residues. The V and J ends lost 5 bases and 4 bases respectively, with 7 bases between them. From germline, CDR1 is MGHRA and CDR2 YSYEKL. The CDR3 DNA is TGCGCCAGCAGCAGGGGCGCAGATACGCAGTATTTT. Its protein is CASSRGADTQYF.

The chain links TRBV27 to TRBJ1-1; 7 bases map to TRBD1. Germline assignment: CDR1 MNHEY and CDR2 SMNVEV (reference sequence). The CDR3 contains 17 residues. V lost 0 bases, J lost 0 bases, and 7 bases stayed unmatched. The CDR3 region has the DNA TGTGCCAGCAGTTTATCGTGGCAGGGGGACATGAACACTGAAGCTTTCTTT. This codes for CASSLSWQGDMNTEAFF.

The chain recombines TRBV9 with TRBJ2-7; TRBD2 aligns across 7 bases. Germline V gene sequence: CDR1 SGDLS, CDR2 YYNGEE. The CDR3 is made up of 14 amino acids. The V and J ends lost 0 bases and 4 bases, in that order; junction bases with no gene match: 4. The CDR3 is CASSVGGEGYEQYF. CDR3 nucleotide sequence: TGTGCCAGCAGCGTAGGAGGGGAGGGGTACGAGCAGTACTTC.

This chain joins TRBV6-4 and TRBJ2-1; 7 positions agree with TRBD2. The germline V gene has CDR1 MRHNA and CDR2 SNTAGT. The CDR3 runs 14 residues. After removal of 7 bases from V and 8 bases from J, the junction contained 11 bases not matched to a gene. The CDR3 DNA is TGTGCCAGCAAAGGCAGGGAGGGAAACGATGAGCAGTTCTTC. Translating it yields CASKGREGNDEQFF.

The chain couples TRBV27 to TRBJ1-2; D might be TRBD1 (6 bases). Germline V CDR1 and CDR2: MNHEY, SMNVEV (reference sequence). V gave up 8 bases and J gave up 4 bases, with 11 bases separating them. This CDR3 has 12 amino acids. This CDR3 reads CASRGLSYGYTF. In DNA, the CDR3 is TGTGCCAGCCGGGGGCTTAGCTATGGCTACACCTTC.

The rearrangement links TRBV11-2 to TRBJ2-2; possibly TRBD1 for D (6 bases). Trimming cost V 4 bases and J 4 bases, with 19 bases left between them. The CDR3 sequence is 17 residues long. CDR1 and CDR2 from the germline V gene are SGHAT and FQNNGV. The CDR3 bases are TGTGCCAGCAGCTCCCTGGGGGCCGACTACGGCACCGGGGAGCTGTTTTTT. Its protein is CASSSLGADYGTGELFF.

This clone was recorded only once. The chain has TRBV7-9 and TRBJ2-1, with D possibly TRBD1 on 6 matching bases. V lost 5 bases, J lost 2 bases, and 19 bases lay in between. Germline V gene lookup returns CDR1 SEHNR and CDR2 FQNEAQ (reference sequence). The CDR3 extends over 17 amino acids. DNA for the CDR3: TGTGCCAGCAGCAACACGGACAGTAGGATGGCCTACAATGAGCAGTTCTTC. This translates into CASSNTDSRMAYNEQFF. The whole variable domain, filled in from reference TRBV7-9 and TRBJ2-1, reads DTGVSQNPRHKITKRGQNVTFRCDPISEHNRLYWYRQTLGQGPEFLTYFQNEAQLEKSRLLSDRFSAERPKGSFSTLEIQRTEQGDSAMYLCASSNTDSRMAYNEQFFGPGTRLTVL.

The chain links TRBV5-5 to TRBJ1-5; D is unclear. This CDR3 comprises 16 residues. V lost 0 bases and J lost 4, with 14 bases in between. Germline V gene data show CDR1 as SGHKS and CDR2 as YYEKEE (reference sequence). CDR3 DNA sequence: TGTGCCAGCAGCTTGGCCTCGACTGTGTTTAATCAGCCCCAGCATTTT. This translates into CASSLASTVFNQPQHF.

V gene TRBV7-9 combines with J gene TRBJ2-5; 12 bases agree with TRBD1. V lost 4 bases and J lost 4; bases outside the gene matches: 4. CDR1 and CDR2 from the germline V gene are SEHNR and FQNEAQ (reference sequence). The CDR3 has 15 amino acids. CDR3 nucleotides: TGTGCCAGCAGCTATTGGGACAGGGGGCGAGAGACCCAGTACTTC. Translated: CASSYWDRGRETQYF. The full variable domain, its missing parts supplied by reference TRBV7-9 and TRBJ2-5, is DTGVSQNPRHKITKRGQNVTFRCDPISEHNRLYWYRQTLGQGPEFLTYFQNEAQLEKSRLLSDRFSAERPKGSFSTLEIQRTEQGDSAMYLCASSYWDRGRETQYFGPGTRLLVL.

The gene calls are TRBV2 and TRBJ1-1; TRBD1 matches 8 bases. Unmatched junction bases numbered 7, after V lost 6 bases and J lost 7 bases. The length of the CDR3 is 13 residues. Germline CDR1 SNHLY, CDR2 FYNNEI. The CDR3 is CASRVVGQGEAFF. CDR3 bases: TGTGCCAGCAGAGTAGTTGGACAGGGTGAAGCTTTCTTT.

The V call is TRBV5-4, the J call TRBJ2-1; maybe TRBD2 (5 bases). Germline lookup yields CDR1 SGHNT and CDR2 YYREEE (reference sequence). Trimming left V 4 bases short and J 5 bases short, with 7 bases between. This CDR3 has 12 amino acids. CDR3 coding DNA: TGTGCCAGCAGCCGGGGAAACAATGAGCAGTTCTTC. Amino acid sequence: CASSRGNNEQFF.